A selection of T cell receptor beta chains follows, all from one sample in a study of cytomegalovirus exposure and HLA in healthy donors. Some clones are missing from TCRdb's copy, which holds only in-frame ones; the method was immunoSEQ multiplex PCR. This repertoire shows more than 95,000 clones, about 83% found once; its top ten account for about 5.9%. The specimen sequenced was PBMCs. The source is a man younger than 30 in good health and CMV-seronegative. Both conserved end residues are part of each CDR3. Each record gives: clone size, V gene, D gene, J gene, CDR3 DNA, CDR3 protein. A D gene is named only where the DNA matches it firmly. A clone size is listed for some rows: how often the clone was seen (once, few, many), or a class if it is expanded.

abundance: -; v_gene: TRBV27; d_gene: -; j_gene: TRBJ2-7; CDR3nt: TGTGCCAGAGGGGGGGGGCCGAATCACTCCTACGAGCAGTACTTC; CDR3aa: CARGGGPNHSYEQYF
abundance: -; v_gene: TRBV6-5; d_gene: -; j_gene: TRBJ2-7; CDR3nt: TGTGCCAGCAGTTACTCGGGCGGGAAGGGCGAGCAGTACTTC; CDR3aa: CASSYSGGKGEQYF
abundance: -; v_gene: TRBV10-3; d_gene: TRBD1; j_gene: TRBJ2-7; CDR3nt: TGTGCCGCCTCGGGACAGCAAGCCTACGAGCAGTACTTC; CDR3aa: CAASGQQAYEQYF
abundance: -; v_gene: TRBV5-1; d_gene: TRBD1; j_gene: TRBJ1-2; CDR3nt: TGCGCCAGCAGCCAAACTCCGGGACAGGGGGCAAATGGCTACACCTTC; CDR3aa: CASSQTPGQGANGYTF
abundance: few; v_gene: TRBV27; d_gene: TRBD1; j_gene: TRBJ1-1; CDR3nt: TGTGCCAGCAGTTTAACAGGGGCGAACACTGAAGCTTTCTTT; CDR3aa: CASSLTGANTEAFF
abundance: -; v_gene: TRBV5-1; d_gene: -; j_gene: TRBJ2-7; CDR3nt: TGCGCCAGCAGCTTTGGCTTTCAACGCGGGTTTCAAACCTACGAGCAGTACTTC; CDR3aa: CASSFGFQRGFQTYEQYF
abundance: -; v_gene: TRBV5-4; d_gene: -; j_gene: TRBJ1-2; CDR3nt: TGTGCCAGCAGCTTGGTAAAGGGGAATGGCTACACCTTC; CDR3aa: CASSLVKGNGYTF
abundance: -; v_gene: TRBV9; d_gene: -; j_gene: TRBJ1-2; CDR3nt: TGTGCCAGCAGCTCCCCTAACCACAGCTATGGCTACACCTTC; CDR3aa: CASSSPNHSYGYTF
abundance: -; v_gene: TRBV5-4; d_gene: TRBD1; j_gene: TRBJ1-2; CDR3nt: TGTGCCAGCAGCAAGGACAGGGGGTGGACTTTGGGCTACACCTTC; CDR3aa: CASSKDRGWTLGYTF
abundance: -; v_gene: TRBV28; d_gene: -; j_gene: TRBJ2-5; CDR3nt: TGTGCCAGCCACCTACAGGGTAGGGAGACCCAGTACTTC; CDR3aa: CASHLQGRETQYF
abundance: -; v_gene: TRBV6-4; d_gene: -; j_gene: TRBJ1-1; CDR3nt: TGTGCCAGCAACGGAGGGACTGAAGCTTTCTTT; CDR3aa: CASNGGTEAFF
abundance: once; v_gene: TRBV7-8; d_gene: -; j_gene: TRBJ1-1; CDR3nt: TGTGCCAGCAGCTTAGCGCGGGGATGGAGTAGAGGGAACACTGAAGCTTTCTTT; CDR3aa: CASSLARGWSRGNTEAFF
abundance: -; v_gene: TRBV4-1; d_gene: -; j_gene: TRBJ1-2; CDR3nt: TGCGCCAGCAGCCAAGAGGTAGGGGCTCTCGGCTATGGCTACACCTTC; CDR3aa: CASSQEVGALGYGYTF
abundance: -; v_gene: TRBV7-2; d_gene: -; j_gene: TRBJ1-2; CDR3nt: TGTGCCAGCAGGGAGGGTGGGGCAGGCTATGGCTACACCTTC; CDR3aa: CASREGGAGYGYTF
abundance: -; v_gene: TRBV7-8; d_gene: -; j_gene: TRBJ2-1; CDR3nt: TGTGCCAGCAGCTTAGTACTAGCTGGTAACAATGAGCAGTTCTTC; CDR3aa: CASSLVLAGNNEQFF
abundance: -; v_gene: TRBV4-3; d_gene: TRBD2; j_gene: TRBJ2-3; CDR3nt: TGCGCCAGCAGCCAGGCTGGACTAGCGGGCCCCACAGATACGCAGTATTTT; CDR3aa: CASSQAGLAGPTDTQYF
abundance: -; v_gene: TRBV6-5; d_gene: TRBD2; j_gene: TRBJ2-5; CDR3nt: TGTGCCAGCAGACGGACTAGCAGTTTGGAGACCCAGTACTTC; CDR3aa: CASRRTSSLETQYF
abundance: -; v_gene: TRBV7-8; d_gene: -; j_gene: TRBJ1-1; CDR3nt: TGTGCCAGCAGCCCCTGGGCGCAGAGGGACACTGAAGCTTTCTTT; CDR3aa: CASSPWAQRDTEAFF
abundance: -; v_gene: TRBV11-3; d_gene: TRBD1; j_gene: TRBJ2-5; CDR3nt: TGTGCCAGCAGCCCCGGGGGACAGGGGACCGTGGAGACCCAGTACTTC; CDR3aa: CASSPGGQGTVETQYF
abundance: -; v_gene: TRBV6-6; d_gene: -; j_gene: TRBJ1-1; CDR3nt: TGTGCCAGCAGCCCCCAGAGGGGGACTGAAGCTTTCTTT; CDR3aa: CASSPQRGTEAFF
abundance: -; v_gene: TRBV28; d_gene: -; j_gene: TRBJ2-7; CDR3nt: TGTGCCAGCAGTTCTAGCGATATGGCCTCTTCCTACGAGCAGTACTTC; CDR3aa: CASSSSDMASSYEQYF
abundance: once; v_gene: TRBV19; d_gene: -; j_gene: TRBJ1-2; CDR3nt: TGTGCCAGTACCACTGGCCCCGGGAGCTACACCTTC; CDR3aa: CASTTGPGSYTF
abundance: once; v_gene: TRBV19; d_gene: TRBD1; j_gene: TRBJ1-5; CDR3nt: TGTGCCAGTTCCAAGTCCCCTACAGGGGGCTTCAATCAGCCCCAGCATTTT; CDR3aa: CASSKSPTGGFNQPQHF
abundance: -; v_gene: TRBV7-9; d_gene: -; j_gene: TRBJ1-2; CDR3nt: TGTGCCAGCAGCTTAGACAGGGAGGGCTACACCTTC; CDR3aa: CASSLDREGYTF
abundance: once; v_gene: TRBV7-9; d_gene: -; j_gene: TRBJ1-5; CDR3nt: TGTGCCAGCAGCTTCGGGGGGCAGGATCAGCCCCAGCATTTT; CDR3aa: CASSFGGQDQPQHF
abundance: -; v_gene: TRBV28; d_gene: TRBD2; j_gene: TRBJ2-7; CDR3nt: TGTGCCAGCAGTTTGAGGGCTGGACTAGCCGGAAGTTTCGAGCAGTACTTC; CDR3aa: CASSLRAGLAGSFEQYF
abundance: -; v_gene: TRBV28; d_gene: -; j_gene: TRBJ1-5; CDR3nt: TGTGCCAGCAGTTCGGTACAGCCCCAGCATTTT; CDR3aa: CASSSVQPQHF
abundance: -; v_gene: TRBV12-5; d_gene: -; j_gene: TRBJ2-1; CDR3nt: TGTGCTAGTGGTTCCTACCGCCAAGCGGACAATGAGCAGTTCTTC; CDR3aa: CASGSYRQADNEQFF
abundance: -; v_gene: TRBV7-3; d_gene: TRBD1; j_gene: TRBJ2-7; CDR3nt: TGTGCCAGCAGCATGGACAGGGAGAACGAGCAGTACTTC; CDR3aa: CASSMDRENEQYF
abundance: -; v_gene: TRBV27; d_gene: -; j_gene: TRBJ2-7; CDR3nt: TGTGCCAGCAGTTTAGGGCAGGGAGGCAACGAGCAGTACTTC; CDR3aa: CASSLGQGGNEQYF
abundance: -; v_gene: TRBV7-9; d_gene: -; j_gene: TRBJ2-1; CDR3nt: TGTGCCAGCAGCTATACCGGGGAGCAGTTCTTC; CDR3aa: CASSYTGEQFF
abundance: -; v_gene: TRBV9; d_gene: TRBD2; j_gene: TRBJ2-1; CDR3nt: TGTGCCAGCAGCACGCGCCCGGCTAGCGGAGTCTACAATGAGCAGTTCTTC; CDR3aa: CASSTRPASGVYNEQFF
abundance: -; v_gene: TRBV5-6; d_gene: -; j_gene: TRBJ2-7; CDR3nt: TGTGCCAGCAGCTTGTCTAGGTCCCTCTACGAGCAGTACTTC; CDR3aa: CASSLSRSLYEQYF
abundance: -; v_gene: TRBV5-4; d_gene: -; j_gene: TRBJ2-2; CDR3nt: TGTGCCAGCGGAGTGAACACCGGGGAGCTGTTTTTT; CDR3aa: CASGVNTGELFF
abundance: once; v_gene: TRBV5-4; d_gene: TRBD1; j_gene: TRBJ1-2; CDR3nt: TGTGCCAGCAGCACCGGGACAGACTATTACTATGGCTACACCTTC; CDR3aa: CASSTGTDYYYGYTF
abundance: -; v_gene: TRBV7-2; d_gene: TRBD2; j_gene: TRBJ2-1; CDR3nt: TGTGCCAGCAGCTTCGCGGGAGTCGATGAGCAGTTCTTC; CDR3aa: CASSFAGVDEQFF
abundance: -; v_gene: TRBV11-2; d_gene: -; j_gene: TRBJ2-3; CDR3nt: TGTGCCAGCAGCCGCCTAGGTCCAGATACGCAGTATTTT; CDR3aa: CASSRLGPDTQYF
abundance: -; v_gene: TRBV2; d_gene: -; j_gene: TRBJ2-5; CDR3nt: TGTGCCAGCAGTGAAGACAGGGCTGAGCATGAGACCCAGTACTTC; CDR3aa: CASSEDRAEHETQYF
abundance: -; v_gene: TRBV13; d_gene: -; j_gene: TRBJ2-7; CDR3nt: TGTGCCAGCAGCTTTCGTGCTAGATCTGACGAGCAGTACTTC; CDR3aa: CASSFRARSDEQYF
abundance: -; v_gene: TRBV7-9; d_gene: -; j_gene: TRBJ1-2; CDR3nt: TGTGCCAGCAGCTTAGTCTCGGAGGGAGATGGCTACACCTTC; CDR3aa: CASSLVSEGDGYTF
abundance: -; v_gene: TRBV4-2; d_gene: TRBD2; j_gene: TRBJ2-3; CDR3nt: TGTGCCAGCAGCCAATCCGCAGCGGGAGCGGTGACAGATACGCAGTATTTT; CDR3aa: CASSQSAAGAVTDTQYF
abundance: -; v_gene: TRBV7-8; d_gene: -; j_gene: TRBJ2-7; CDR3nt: TGTGCCAGCAGCTTAGGCGTAAGCTACGAGCAGTACTTC; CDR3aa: CASSLGVSYEQYF
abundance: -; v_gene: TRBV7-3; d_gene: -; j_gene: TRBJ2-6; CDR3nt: TGTGCCAGCAGCTTAACTGCAGCTGGGGCCAACGTCCTGACTTTC; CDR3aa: CASSLTAAGANVLTF
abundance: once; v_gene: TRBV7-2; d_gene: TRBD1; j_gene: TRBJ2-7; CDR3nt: TGTGCCAGCAGCTTATTCACAGGGGCGGCCTACGAGCAGTACTTC; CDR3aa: CASSLFTGAAYEQYF
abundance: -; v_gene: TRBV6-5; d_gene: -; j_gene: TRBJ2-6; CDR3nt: TGTGCCAGCAGGGGAGGGGGCTCTGGGGCCAACGTCCTGACTTTC; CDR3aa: CASRGGGSGANVLTF
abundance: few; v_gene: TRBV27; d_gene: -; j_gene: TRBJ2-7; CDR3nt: TGTGCCAGCAGTTCGAGGGCCGAGCAGTACTTC; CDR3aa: CASSSRAEQYF
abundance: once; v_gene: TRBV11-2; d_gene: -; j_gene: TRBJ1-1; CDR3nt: TGTGCCAGCAGCACGCGGACAGACCCCATGAACACTGAAGCTTTCTTT; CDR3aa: CASSTRTDPMNTEAFF
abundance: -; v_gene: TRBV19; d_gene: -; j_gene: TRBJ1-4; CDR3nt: TGTGCCAGTAGTACGCTCAGACAGGAGGATGAAAAACTGTTTTTT; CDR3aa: CASSTLRQEDEKLFF
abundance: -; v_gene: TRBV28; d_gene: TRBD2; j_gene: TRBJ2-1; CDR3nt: TGTGCCAGCAGTTTAAAGGGACTAAGGTACAATGAGCAGTTCTTC; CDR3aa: CASSLKGLRYNEQFF
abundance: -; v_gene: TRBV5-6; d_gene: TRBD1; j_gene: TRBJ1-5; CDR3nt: TGTGCCAGCAGCGCCGGACAGGGGGACAATCAGCCCCAGCATTTT; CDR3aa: CASSAGQGDNQPQHF
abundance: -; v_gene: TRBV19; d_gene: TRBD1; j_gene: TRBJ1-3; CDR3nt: TGTGCCAGTAGTATTACAGGGGAGGTTGGTGGAAACACCATATATTTT; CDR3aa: CASSITGEVGGNTIYF
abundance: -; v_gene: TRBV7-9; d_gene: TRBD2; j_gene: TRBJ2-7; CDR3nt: TGTGCCAGCAGCGAGTCTAGCGGGATCTACGAGCAGTACTTC; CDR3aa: CASSESSGIYEQYF
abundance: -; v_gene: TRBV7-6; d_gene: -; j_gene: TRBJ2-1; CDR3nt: TGTGCCAGCAGCGTGGAGCTCGATGAGCAGTTCTTC; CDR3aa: CASSVELDEQFF
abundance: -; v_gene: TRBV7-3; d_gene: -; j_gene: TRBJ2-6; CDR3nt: TGTGCCAGCAGCCCGCTCCAGGGAGGCGGACCTGGTGCCAACGTCCTGACTTTC; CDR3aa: CASSPLQGGGPGANVLTF
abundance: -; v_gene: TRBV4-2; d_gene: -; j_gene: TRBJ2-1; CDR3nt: TGTGCCAGCAGCCAAGACTCTTCGGGAATAAATGAGCAGTTCTTC; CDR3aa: CASSQDSSGINEQFF